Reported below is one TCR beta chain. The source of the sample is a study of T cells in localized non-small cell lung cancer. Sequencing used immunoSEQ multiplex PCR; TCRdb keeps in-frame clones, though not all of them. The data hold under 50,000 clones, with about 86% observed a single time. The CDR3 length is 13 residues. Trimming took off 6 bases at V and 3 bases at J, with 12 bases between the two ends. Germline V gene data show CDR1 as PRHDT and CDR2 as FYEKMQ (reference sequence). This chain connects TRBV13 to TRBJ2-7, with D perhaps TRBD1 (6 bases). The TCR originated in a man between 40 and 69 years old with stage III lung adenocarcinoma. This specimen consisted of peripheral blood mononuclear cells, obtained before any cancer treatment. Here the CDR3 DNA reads TGTGCCAGCAGTCATACAGGGAACTACGAGCAGTACTTC. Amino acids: CASSHTGNYEQYF.